Each of the 10 T cell receptor beta chains below was sequenced from the same sample in a study of T cell clones after liver transplantation (dated by TCRdb to the late 2010s). Sample time point, as interpreted from the label and publication: pre-transplant. The library was produced with the immunoSEQ multiplex PCR assay. Entries here come from immuneACCESS through TCRdb and include only in-frame sequences with V and J called. Some clones fail to appear in such tables; in the studies checked, an unresolved V gene covers under half of the shortfall, and the cause of the remainder is unknown. The sample table lists fewer than 70,000 clones, roughly two thirds of them with a count of one. Of the sample, about 15% falls within the top ten clones. The source material was CD4+ T cells from blood, sampled before liver transplant. Every receptor here comes from a human donor who received a liver transplant.

This clone came up many times. The rearrangement uses TRBV5-4 and TRBJ2-7; TRBD2 matches 9 bases. The germline V gene has CDR1 SGHNT and CDR2 YYREEE (reference sequence). With V trimmed by 0 bases and J by 4 bases, 5 bases remained unmatched. This CDR3 region has 15 residues. CDR3 coding DNA: TGTGCCAGCAGCTTGGGCGGGGGGGCGAGTTACGAGCAGTACTTC. This sequence encodes CASSLGGGASYEQYF.

The V gene is TRBV18, the J gene TRBJ1-5, with TRBD1 matching 7 bases. V gave up 4 bases and J gave up 3 bases; unmatched junction bases: 3. The CDR3 is 14 amino acids. Germline V gene lookup returns CDR1 KGHSH and CDR2 LQKENI. CDR3 DNA: TGTGCCAGCTCACGACAGGGAATCAATCAGCCCCAGCATTTT. It encodes CASSRQGINQPQHF.

CDR3 DNA: TGTGCCAGTAGTATGGTCGTAGGGGGCAATGGCTACACCTTC. Translating it yields CASSMVVGGNGYTF. This chain uses TRBV19 with TRBJ1-2; 7 positions match TRBD1. The CDR3 is 14 amino acids. With 3 bases clipped from V and 6 bases from J, the junction kept 7 bases outside the gene matches. The germline V gene has CDR1 LNHDA and CDR2 SQIVND (reference sequence).

The J gene is TRBJ1-1, the V gene TRBV6-5, with no clear D. V gave up 0 bases and J gave up 0 bases, with 8 bases separating them. CDR3 length: 15 residues. Germline lookup yields CDR1 MNHEY and CDR2 SVGAGI. CDR3 DNA: TGTGCCAGCAGTTACTCTCGCAGGTTGAACACTGAAGCTTTCTTT. Protein: CASSYSRRLNTEAFF.

This chain joins TRBV11-2 and TRBJ2-7, with D tentatively TRBD1 (6 bases). The CDR3 length is 11 residues. Trimming took 8 bases from V and 7 from J, leaving 12 bases between them. CDR1 is SGHAT and CDR2 is FQNNGV in the germline V gene. This chain's CDR3 is CASGQHVEQYF. In DNA form, the CDR3 reads TGTGCCAGCGGACAGCACGTTGAGCAGTACTTC. The full variable domain, completed using reference TRBV11-2 and TRBJ2-7, is EAGVAQSPRYKIIEKRQSVAFWCNPISGHATLYWYQQILGQGPKLLIQFQNNGVVDDSQLPKDRFSAERLKGVDSTLKIQPAKLEDSAVYLCASGQHVEQYFGPGTRLTVT.

The CDR3, as DNA: TGTGCCAGCAGTAATTACGGGGGGTCGAGCTACACCTTC. It encodes CASSNYGGSSYTF. The chain is built from TRBV6-5 and TRBJ1-2, with D maybe TRBD1 (5 bases). The CDR3 totals 13 residues. Germline CDR1 reads MNHEY; CDR2 reads SVGAGI. V lost 5 bases to trimming and J lost 9 bases, with 16 bases between them.

The rearrangement uses TRBV6-1 and TRBJ2-6, with D possibly TRBD1 on 5 matching bases. This CDR3 has 15 residues. V was cut by 2 bases and J by 9 bases, with 14 bases left in between. Germline V CDR1 and CDR2: MNHNS, SASEGT. CDR3 sequence: CASSEQGLSVNVLTF. The CDR3 region has the DNA TGTGCCAGCAGTGAACAGGGTTTATCGGTCAACGTCCTGACTTTC.

This clone was counted ten times or more. The J gene is TRBJ1-2, the V gene TRBV28; maybe TRBD1 (5 bases). Germline CDR1 MDHEN, CDR2 SYDVKM. The V end lost 6 bases, the J end lost 0 bases, and 11 bases lay between the germline ends. The CDR3 is 14 amino acids. The CDR3 protein is CASRMGGANYGYTF. The CDR3 DNA reads TGTGCCAGCAGAATGGGGGGGGCTAACTATGGCTACACCTTC.

V and J are TRBV5-4 and TRBJ1-1, with D perhaps matching TRBD1 (6 bases). CDR1 is SGHNT, CDR2 YYREEE, per germline (reference sequence). This CDR3 spans 14 amino acids. V lost 4 bases and J lost 2, with 12 bases in between. CDR3 sequence (DNA): TGTGCCAGCAGCCGAACGGACAGAAACACTGAAGCTTTCTTT. It codes for CASSRTDRNTEAFF.

This clone has only one observation. The chain is built from TRBV28 and TRBJ1-5; the D gene is possibly TRBD1 (5 bases). The CDR3 is 16 amino acids. Looked up from germline, CDR1 is MDHEN and CDR2 is SYDVKM. Trimming took off 6 bases at V and 1 base at J, with 16 bases between the two ends. Here the CDR3 reads CASRLDSDGSNQPQHF. The CDR3 nucleotides are TGTGCCAGCAGACTCGACAGCGACGGGAGCAATCAGCCCCAGCATTTT.